Sequencing of this T cell receptor beta chain was carried out in a study of CD8+ T cells in alopecia areata. Findings and limits, study-wide: Relative to normal scalp, lesional scalp, especially alopecia totalis/universalis, showed higher clonality. Sequenced scalp T cells also include alphabeta T cells resident in normal skin.

This clone has just one count. The antigen is not known. Sequencing relied on a cDNA template that was reverse transcribed from extracted RNA. Sequenced by immunoSEQ multiplex PCR; TCRdb stores in-frame clones only, minus some. The table records fewer than 40,000 clones, more than 55% of them present only once. The germline V gene has CDR1 SGHDT and CDR2 YYEEEE. CDR3 length: 13 residues. V was shortened by 1 base and J by 7 bases, with 9 bases between the two germline ends. The investigators collected lesional scalp punch biopsies and peripheral blood from alopecia areata patients. PBMCs, the starting material, were the source of sorted CD4+ and CD8+ T cells.

The chain joins TRBV5-6 to TRBJ2-1, with D unclear. The sample was NKG2D-high CD8+ T cells sorted from blood. The sequence derives from a human donor with alopecia areata. In DNA, the CDR3 is TGTGCCAGCAGCTTGTTAGGAAGTAATGAGCAGTTCTTC. Translation gives CASSLLGSNEQFF.